The present TCR beta chain was sequenced within a study of T-cell reconstitution after alpha-beta-depleted transplantation in children (dated by TCRdb to between 2015 and 2016). About the full investigation: T-cell immune reconstitution after TCRalphabeta/CD19-depleted allogeneic hematopoietic cell transplantation in children was quantitatively tracked in the study by means of TCR repertoire profiling.

Taken from the germline V gene (reference sequence), the CDR1 and CDR2 loops are DFQATT and SNEGSKA. The CDR3, cysteine through phenylalanine, is 16 amino acids long. The entry retains the CDR3 DNA only, 48 bases that are in frame from base 1. Trimming removed 6 bases from V and 2 bases from J, leaving 20 bases between the germline ends. With respect to this clonotype: It lacks a known antigen. One base away there is no much larger clone; base qualities are not given.

Library preparation used PCR. Sequencing relied on an Illumina HiSeq 2500. TCR library preparation used molecular barcoding, with unique molecular identifiers applied to normalize quantification of the TCRbeta repertoire. The public reads were quality trimmed at Q25 with fastp and then assembled into clones with MiXCR by TCRdb, keeping productive beta chains. CDR3 protein duplicates are merged, each entry listing the most common genes and DNA. The sample records over 550,000 distinct CDR3 sequences, 10% to 13% of which are singletons. Jointly, the top ten make up 4% to 5% of the sample. This receptor was obtained from a human donor who donated a stem cell graft to a child with acute myeloid leukemia. The source was PBMCs from the stem cell graft donor, collected from the stem cell graft. The chain employs TRBV20-1 and TRBJ2-1; TRBD1 is perhaps the D gene, given 6 matching bases. The nucleotide sequence is given as TGCAGTGCCCCTACCGTCTGGACAGACGCCTACAATGAGCAGTTCTTC. Its translation reads: CSAPTVWTDAYNEQFF.